Below, one T cell receptor beta chain is given with its context. The CDR3 is 17 residues long. Germline assignment: CDR1 LGHDT and CDR2 YNNKEL (reference sequence). V dropped 0 bases and J dropped 0 bases, with 14 bases sitting between them. In the original processing: By means of reference gene primer amplification, nucleated cell counts were estimated. Method: immunoSEQ multiplex PCR; TCRdb's copy keeps in-frame clones and lacks some. V and J calls and clone size are given by that table; D and trimming were obtained from the DNA. The data show approximately 200,000 clones, roughly 80% seen once. This sample was taken from a study of blood T cell repertoires in COVID-19. Across the whole study: Spain, Italy and the United States supplied samples that represented acute and convalescent COVID-19. Sample material is recorded as cDNA or gDNA derived from T cells, B-cell-depleted T cells, or PBMCs.

This clonotype was obtained from a woman aged 80 or over with acute or convalescent COVID-19. This sequence joins TRBV3-1 (or the pseudogene TRBV3-2) and TRBJ1-1, with D unresolved. Sequencing input: peripheral blood. The CDR3 DNA reads TGTGCCAGCAGCCAAGATCTGGGCAGAACCATGAACACTGAAGCTTTCTTT. Amino acids: CASSQDLGRTMNTEAFF.